The 25 T cell receptor beta chains in this list originate from one sample, sequenced in a study of blood T cells in healthy people across ages. Sample-barcoded 5' priming and a J-beta primer mix drove a second PCR of roughly 7 to 11 cycles. TCRdb used MiXCR to reprocess the 5' RACE reads, holding one entry per CDR3 protein. Here the sample spans more than 1.4 million distinct CDR3 sequences, approximately 38% being singletons. Material: blood. All receptors come from a woman aged 18-30 years in good health.

This chain links TRBV29-1 with TRBJ1-2; D might be TRBD1 (5 bases). The V and J ends lost 6 bases and 3 bases respectively, with 11 bases between them. Germline V gene sequence: CDR1 SQVTM, CDR2 ANQGSEA. This CDR3 is 12 amino acids long. The CDR3 sequence is CSVAGTDYGYTF. The CDR3 coding sequence is TGCAGCGTGGCTGGGACGGACTATGGCTACACCTTC.

Only a few counts were recorded for this clonotype. The V and J genes are TRBV6-1 and TRBJ2-1, with D uncertain. This CDR3 has 13 amino acids. Trimming took 2 bases from V and 7 from J, leaving 9 bases between them. CDR1 and CDR2 (germline): MNHNS, SASEGT. The CDR3 reads CASSERATNEQFF. In DNA, the CDR3 is TGTGCCAGCAGTGAAAGGGCTACGAATGAGCAGTTCTTC.

This chain links TRBV18 with TRBJ2-3, with TRBD2 matching over 8 bases. The CDR3 is made up of 17 amino acids. After removal of 3 bases from V and 2 bases from J, the junction contained 10 bases not matched to a gene. The germline CDR1 and CDR2 sequences are KGHSH and LQKENI. The CDR3: CASSPLNSGVFTDTQYF. CDR3 nucleotide sequence: TGTGCCAGCTCACCCCTAAATAGCGGGGTCTTCACAGATACGCAGTATTTT.

The chain is built from TRBV18 and TRBJ2-3, with D maybe TRBD2 (5 bases). V was cut by 4 bases and J by 1 base, with 15 bases left in between. The germline CDR1 and CDR2 sequences are KGHSH and LQKENI. The CDR3 extends over 16 amino acids. CDR3 loop: CASSRLSGVGTDTQYF. CDR3 DNA: TGTGCCAGCTCACGACTGAGCGGAGTCGGCACAGATACGCAGTATTTT.

V and J are TRBV12-3 or TRBV12-4 and TRBJ2-2, with 11 positions matching TRBD1. V gave up 1 base and J gave up 3 bases; unmatched junction bases: 1. This CDR3 is 16 amino acids long. This chain's CDR3 is CASSLGTGGDTGELFF. Written as DNA, the CDR3 is TGTGCCAGCAGTTTAGGGACAGGGGGCGACACCGGGGAGCTGTTTTTT.

This clonotype was seen more than once but under ten times. This chain joins TRBV12-3 or TRBV12-4 and TRBJ1-2; 7 bases are shared with TRBD1. This CDR3 region has 14 residues. The junction had 8 bases not matched to a gene; V was cut back by 6 bases and J by 4 bases. Here the CDR3 DNA reads TGTGCCAGCAGCCCCCGGGACAGTCTCTATGGCTACACCTTC. Translation gives CASSPRDSLYGYTF.

This chain links TRBV10-3 with TRBJ1-2; 7 positions agree with TRBD1. V lost 8 bases to trimming and J lost 3 bases; unmatched junction nucleotides: 6. The CDR3 runs to 13 residues. The germline gives CDR1 ENHRY, CDR2 SYGVKD. The CDR3 DNA reads as TGTGCCATCGTGCCGGGACAGTACTATGGCTACACCTTC. This sequence encodes CAIVPGQYYGYTF.

The chain has TRBV20-1 and TRBJ2-5; weak D call: TRBD1 (6 bases). CDR1 is DFQATT and CDR2 is SNEGSKA in the germline V gene (reference sequence). There are 16 residues in the CDR3. V gave up 0 bases and J gave up 3 bases, with 17 bases separating them. This CDR3 reads CSARDGAGVQEETQYF. In DNA, the CDR3 is TGCAGTGCTAGAGATGGGGCAGGGGTTCAGGAAGAGACCCAGTACTTC.

About this clonotype itself: Compared with germline, one end of the junction differs, possibly owing to a read error. The chain combines TRBV5-1 with TRBJ1-5; D unclear. Germline assignment: CDR1 SGHRS and CDR2 YFSETQ. This CDR3 region has 13 residues. The CDR3 sequence is CASSEHSDQPQHF. CDR3 sequence (DNA): TGCGCCAGCAGCGAACATAGCGATCAGCCCCAGCATTTT. The full variable domain, with the rest looked up from reference TRBV5-1 and TRBJ1-5, is KAGVTQTPRYLIKTRGQQVTLSCSPISGHRSVSWYQQTPGQGLQFLFEYFSETQRNKGNFPGRFSGRQFSNSRSEMNVSTLELGDSALYLCASSEHSDQPQHFGDGTRLSIL.

This chain links TRBV2 with TRBJ2-7; D unresolved. The V end was cut by 6 bases, the J end by 5 bases, with 17 bases between. CDR3 length equals 14 residues. Looked up from germline, CDR1 is SNHLY and CDR2 is FYNNEI. CDR3 protein: CASSGADLKDEQYF. For the CDR3, the DNA is TGTGCCAGCAGCGGAGCAGACCTAAAGGACGAGCAGTACTTC.

CDR3 coding DNA: TGTGCCAGCAGCCTGGGCAATGCCTTCCAAGAGACCCAGTACTTC. The encoded protein is CASSLGNAFQETQYF. The chain uses TRBV5-5 and TRBJ2-5; unclear D gene. The V end was cut by 4 bases, the J end by 1 base, with 14 bases between. The CDR3 has 15 amino acids. Germline lookup yields CDR1 SGHKS and CDR2 YYEKEE (reference sequence).

This clonotype was found a few times. CDR3 nucleotides: TGTGCCAGCAGTTACTCGAGTAAATCCGTGAGTGGATCGGGAGGGCCTCGGACGCAGTATTTT. It is translated as CASSYSSKSVSGSGGPRTQYF. The chain recombines TRBV6-2 or TRBV6-3 with TRBJ2-3; 8 bases are shared with TRBD2. CDR1 MNHEY and CDR2 SVGEGT come from the germline V gene. J was trimmed by 9 bases and V by 0 bases; bases with no gene match: 26. The CDR3 totals 21 residues.

Only a few counts were recorded for this clonotype. The J gene is TRBJ1-2, the V gene TRBV28; D unclear. Deletions cut 3 bases from V and 6 bases from J, with 8 bases between. Germline V gene data show CDR1 as MDHEN and CDR2 as SYDVKM. The CDR3 totals 12 residues. The CDR3 DNA follows: TGTGCCAGCAGTTTCTCGATCCATGGCTACACCTTC. Translated: CASSFSIHGYTF.

The rearrangement joins TRBV5-1 to TRBJ1-4; the D gene is possibly TRBD1 (5 bases). CDR3 length equals 15 residues. Germline CDR1 and CDR2: SGHRS and YFSETQ. The germline V and J ends were trimmed by 0 bases and 7 bases, with 13 bases remaining between them. The CDR3 DNA follows: TGCGCCAGCAGCTTGGCCGACCTTGGGGGTGAAAAACTGTTTTTT. As protein: CASSLADLGGEKLFF.

The chain combines TRBV9 with TRBJ2-7; D is perhaps TRBD1 (5 bases). Trimming took off 0 bases at V and 3 bases at J, with 13 bases between the two ends. The CDR3 length is 15 residues. CDR1 is SGDLS and CDR2 is YYNGEE in the germline V gene. The CDR3: CASSVAPEGVYEQYF. CDR3 DNA: TGTGCCAGCAGCGTAGCCCCGGAAGGGGTCTACGAGCAGTACTTC.

The chain carries TRBV7-6 and TRBJ2-3; 7 nucleotides align to TRBD1. The CDR3 contains 14 residues. The germline V gene encodes CDR1 SGHVS and CDR2 FNYEAQ. V gave up 5 bases and J gave up 5 bases; unmatched junction bases: 7. This CDR3 reads CASSPRDRLDTQYF. CDR3 DNA: TGTGCCAGCAGCCCTCGGGACAGACTAGATACGCAGTATTTT. Combining the CDR3 with reference TRBV7-6 and TRBJ2-3 gives the whole variable domain GAGVSQSPRYKVTKRGQDVALRCDPISGHVSLYWYRQALGQGPEFLTYFNYEAQQDKSGLPNDRFSAERPEGSISTLTIQRTEQRDSAMYRCASSPRDRLDTQYFGPGTRLTVL.

The chain recombines TRBV24-1 with TRBJ2-7; TRBD1 aligns across 8 bases. The V gene end was trimmed by 0 bases and the J gene end by 2 bases; junction bases not matched to a gene: 11. The CDR3 totals 18 residues. The germline V gene has CDR1 KGHDR and CDR2 SFDVKD. The CDR3 nucleotides are TGTGCCACCAGTGATTTGAAGGCAGGGGGCAAGGGGGCCTACGAGCAGTACTTC. This translates into CATSDLKAGGKGAYEQYF.

The chain recombines TRBV5-5 with TRBJ2-2; no definite D call. The CDR3 contains 16 residues. Germline values: CDR1 SGHKS, CDR2 YYEKEE (reference sequence). The germline V and J ends were trimmed by 0 bases and 1 base, with 10 bases remaining between them. In nucleotides, the CDR3 is TGTGCCAGCAGCTTGGGGGTCGGAGTGAACACCGGGGAGCTGTTTTTT. Residues: CASSLGVGVNTGELFF.

On this clonotype itself: One base away lies a much larger clone, so this may be a sequencing read error. This chain connects TRBV2 to TRBJ2-1, with D possibly being TRBD2 (6 bases). There are 13 residues in the CDR3. Germline CDR1 SNHLY, CDR2 FYNNEI. The CDR3 nucleotides read TGTGCCATCAGTTTGACTAGTTACAATGAGCAGTTCTTC. Protein: CAISLTSYNEQFF.

The chain is built from TRBV3-1 and TRBJ1-2; 8 nucleotides align to TRBD1. The CDR3 length is 15 residues. The germline V gene has CDR1 LGHDT and CDR2 YNNKEL (reference sequence). V gave up 7 bases and J gave up 1 base; unmatched junction bases: 8. CDR3 DNA: TGTGCCAGCACCCTAGGACAGGGCTATAACTATGGCTACACCTTC. Translating it yields CASTLGQGYNYGYTF.

V gene TRBV12-3 or TRBV12-4 combines with J gene TRBJ1-5, with D unresolved. V lost 6 bases and J lost 5, with 8 bases in between. The CDR3 is 12 amino acids. The CDR3 sequence is CASRVGDQPQHF. Written as DNA, the CDR3 is TGTGCCAGCAGGGTCGGGGATCAGCCCCAGCATTTT.

Remarks on this clonotype: Mismatch with germline at one junction end may stem from a read error. The genes are TRBV4-2 and TRBJ2-7, with a weak D call TRBD2 (6 bases). The CDR3 spans 12 residues. CDR1 and CDR2 (germline): LGHNA, YNFKEQ. The CDR3: CAGSQGGTEQYF. DNA for the CDR3: TGTGCCGGCAGCCAAGGAGGGACGGAGCAGTACTTC.

This chain links TRBV9 with TRBJ2-3; 12 bases line up with TRBD2. V shed 3 bases and J 2 bases; nucleotides not matched to a gene: 4. The germline V gene has CDR1 SGDLS and CDR2 YYNGEE. This CDR3 spans 16 amino acids. The CDR3 DNA is TGTGCCAGCAGCGGGACTAGCGGGATTCTCACAGATACGCAGTATTTT. Translation gives CASSGTSGILTDTQYF.

The CDR3 nucleotides are TGTGCCAGCAGTTACTCGAAAGGTCATGAGCAGTTCTTC. It codes for CASSYSKGHEQFF. The chain joins TRBV6-6 to TRBJ2-1; D gene unclear. The CDR3 extends over 13 amino acids. V lost 0 bases, J lost 8 bases, and 8 bases lay in between. CDR1 and CDR2 from the germline V gene are MNHNY and SVGAGI (reference sequence).

The chain combines TRBV28 with TRBJ2-3; possible D gene TRBD2, 5 bases. The CDR3 is 15 amino acids. The ends were cut back, 2 bases at V and 6 bases at J, with 15 bases in the middle. The germline V gene encodes CDR1 MDHEN and CDR2 SYDVKM. Written as DNA, the CDR3 is TGTGCCAGCAGTTTAGCCGTAGGGCGAGGGGATACGCAGTATTTT. It translates to CASSLAVGRGDTQYF. The full variable domain, in which reference TRBV28 and TRBJ2-3 provide the parts outside the CDR3, is DVKVTQSSRYLVKRTGEKVFLECVQDMDHENMFWYRQDPGLGLRLIYFSYDVKMKEKGDIPEGYSVSREKKERFSLILESASTNQTSMYLCASSLAVGRGDTQYFGPGTRLTVL.